These 32 T cell receptor beta chains share one sample of origin, sequenced in a study of blood T cell repertoires in COVID-19. Produced via immunoSEQ multiplex PCR; TCRdb's table is partial and in-frame only. The sample has tens of thousands of clones, just over 85% seen once. The sequencing sample was made of peripheral blood. The receptors here all came from an older woman with acute or convalescent COVID-19.

This clone came up a few times. This chain joins TRBV5-1 and TRBJ2-7, with TRBD1 matching 7 bases. Germline CDR1 is SGHRS and CDR2 is YFSETQ. V lost 2 bases and J lost 2; bases outside the gene matches: 4. The CDR3 spans 14 residues. CDR3 in amino acids: CASSLQGPTYEQYF. CDR3 in DNA: TGCGCCAGCAGCTTACAGGGGCCGACCTACGAGCAGTACTTC.

This clone was observed a single time. This chain connects TRBV19 to TRBJ1-5; D may be TRBD1 (6 bases). This CDR3 comprises 14 residues. The V end lost 4 bases, the J end lost 2 bases, and 9 bases lay between the germline ends. The germline V gene has CDR1 LNHDA and CDR2 SQIVND (reference sequence). This chain's CDR3 is CASSTTGRNQPQHF. In DNA, the CDR3 is TGTGCCAGTAGTACGACAGGACGCAATCAGCCCCAGCATTTT.

The chain combines TRBV2 with TRBJ1-5; 9 nucleotides match TRBD1. Germline CDR1 and CDR2: SNHLY and FYNNEI. This CDR3 has 14 amino acids. V was pared by 4 bases and J by 6 bases, with 4 bases of the junction left unmatched. The CDR3 DNA is TGTGCCAGCAGTGGGGACAGGGTTGGTCAGCCCCAGCATTTT. It codes for CASSGDRVGQPQHF.

The chain uses TRBV6-5 and TRBJ2-7; D perhaps matches TRBD2 (6 bases). In germline, CDR1 is MNHEY, CDR2 SVGAGI. This CDR3 contains 14 residues. Trimming cost V 8 bases and J 3 bases, with 17 bases left between them. This CDR3 is CASRSGGALYEQYF. Written as DNA, the CDR3 is TGTGCCAGCCGGTCTGGAGGGGCTCTCTACGAGCAGTACTTC.

The chain has TRBV5-8 and TRBJ1-2; 8 bases match TRBD1. V lost 1 base to trimming and J lost 5 bases; unmatched junction nucleotides: 4. The CDR3 runs to 14 residues. Germline lookup yields CDR1 SGHTS and CDR2 YDEGEE. In DNA, the CDR3 is TGTGCCAGCAGCTTGTTGGGACAGGAGTATGGCTACACCTTC. Residues: CASSLLGQEYGYTF.

This clone was seen only a few times. This sequence joins TRBV19 and TRBJ1-2, with D possibly matching TRBD1 (5 bases). This CDR3 comprises 15 residues. The V and J ends lost 3 bases and 5 bases respectively, with 16 bases between them. Germline CDR1 LNHDA, CDR2 SQIVND (reference sequence). DNA of the CDR3: TGTGCCAGTAGTATCCAGGGAGGAGGAAGGTATGGCTACACCTTC. It translates to CASSIQGGGRYGYTF.

The rearrangement joins TRBV28 to TRBJ1-2, with a weak D call TRBD1 (5 bases). V was shortened by 4 bases and J by 2 bases, with 8 bases between the two germline ends. The germline CDR1 and CDR2 sequences are MDHEN and SYDVKM. The CDR3 loop spans 13 amino acids. The CDR3 DNA sequence: TGTGCCAGCAGTTATGGGGGGAACTATGGCTACACCTTC. This sequence encodes CASSYGGNYGYTF.

This clone appeared a few times. This sequence joins TRBV30 and TRBJ1-3, with 9 bases lining up with TRBD1. The germline gives CDR1 GTSNPN, CDR2 SVGIG (reference sequence). Germline trimming cut 0 bases from V and 9 bases from J; bases unmatched to any gene: 12. CDR3 length equals 16 residues. CDR3 sequence: CAWSVYGGQGEATIYF. CDR3 in DNA: TGTGCCTGGAGTGTATATGGGGGACAGGGAGAGGCCACCATATATTTT.

As regards this clone: This CDR3 is also generated by other DNA sequences in the sample. The chain has TRBV6-5 and TRBJ1-2, with 8 bases lining up with TRBD1. Germline V lookup: CDR1 MNHEY, CDR2 SVGAGI. The V and J ends lost 6 bases and 2 bases, in that order; junction bases with no gene match: 2. The CDR3 length is 13 residues. For the CDR3, the DNA is TGTGCCAGCAGCAGGACAGGGAACTATGGCTACACCTTC. Its translation: CASSRTGNYGYTF.

The CDR3 here is CASSSGQGAGGDTQYF. CDR3 DNA: TGCGCCAGCAGCTCGGGACAGGGGGCGGGAGGAGATACGCAGTATTTT. This sequence joins TRBV5-1 and TRBJ2-3, with TRBD1 identical over 12 bases. The CDR3 sequence is 16 residues long. Unmatched junction bases numbered 7, after V lost 3 bases and J lost 5 bases. Germline values: CDR1 SGHRS, CDR2 YFSETQ. The full variable domain, completed using reference TRBV5-1 and TRBJ2-3, is KAGVTQTPRYLIKTRGQQVTLSCSPISGHRSVSWYQQTPGQGLQFLFEYFSETQRNKGNFPGRFSGRQFSNSRSEMNVSTLELGDSALYLCASSSGQGAGGDTQYFGPGTRLTVL.

The rearrangement uses TRBV3-1 (or the pseudogene TRBV3-2) and TRBJ1-4; D remains unclear. CDR1 and CDR2 (germline): LGHDT, YNNKEL (reference sequence). V lost 2 bases to trimming and J lost 7 bases, with 14 bases between them. The CDR3 consists of 15 residues. In DNA form, the CDR3 reads TGTGCCAGCAGCCAAACGGGCAAAGGGAGTGAAAAACTGTTTTTT. This gives the protein CASSQTGKGSEKLFF.

The chain combines TRBV5-1 with TRBJ2-1, with D possibly TRBD2 on 5 matching bases. The germline V and J ends were trimmed by 0 bases and 6 bases, with 7 bases remaining between them. Germline V CDR1 and CDR2: SGHRS, YFSETQ. The CDR3 is 13 residues long. The CDR3 protein is CASSLGGFNEQFF. CDR3 coding DNA: TGCGCCAGCAGCTTGGGAGGGTTCAATGAGCAGTTCTTC.

The chain carries TRBV19 and TRBJ1-5; 9 nucleotides match TRBD1. CDR1 is LNHDA and CDR2 is SQIVND in the germline V gene (reference sequence). V shed 7 bases and J 6 bases; nucleotides not matched to a gene: 7. This CDR3 is 14 amino acids long. The CDR3 reads CASNHRDRVQPQHF. In DNA, the CDR3 is TGTGCCAGTAACCACCGGGACAGGGTTCAGCCCCAGCATTTT.

This clone was seen more than once but under ten times. The chain carries TRBV3-1 (or the pseudogene TRBV3-2) and TRBJ1-1, with TRBD1 as a possible D gene (6 bases). This CDR3 has 14 amino acids. Trimming left V 3 bases short and J 1 base short, with 9 bases between. The V gene's germline CDR1 is LGHDT and CDR2 YNNKEL (reference sequence). CDR3 amino acids: CASSQLTGNTEAFF. CDR3 nucleotide sequence: TGTGCCAGCAGCCAGCTGACAGGGAACACTGAAGCTTTCTTT.

This sequence joins TRBV2 and TRBJ1-5, with 7 bases fitting TRBD1. The germline CDR1 and CDR2 sequences are SNHLY and FYNNEI. Trimming removed 5 bases from V and 2 bases from J; junction bases left unmatched: 6. This CDR3 region has 15 residues. The CDR3 loop is CASSKTGSGNQPQHF. The CDR3 bases are TGTGCCAGCAGTAAGACAGGGAGTGGCAATCAGCCCCAGCATTTT.

This clone was detected ten times or more. Additional DNA sequences in this sample encode the identical CDR3. V and J are TRBV2 and TRBJ1-3, with a weak D call TRBD1 (6 bases). Per germline, CDR1 SNHLY and CDR2 FYNNEI. This CDR3 is 16 amino acids long. V was shortened by 3 bases and J by 0 bases, with 12 bases between the two germline ends. The CDR3 is CASSEGQGNSGNTIYF. The CDR3 bases are TGTGCCAGCAGTGAGGGTCAGGGGAACTCTGGAAACACCATATATTTT.

The chain carries TRBV7-3 and TRBJ2-3, with 9 bases lining up with TRBD1. The CDR3 loop spans 15 amino acids. Germline CDR1 is SGHTA and CDR2 is FQGTGA. With V trimmed by 5 bases and J by 3 bases, 6 bases remained unmatched. The CDR3 DNA is TGTGCCAGCAGCGCAACAGGGGGCCGAACAGATACGCAGTATTTT. Residues: CASSATGGRTDTQYF.

This clone has only one observation. The chain joins TRBV5-6 to TRBJ1-1, with TRBD1 identical over 12 bases. This CDR3 has 17 residues. V dropped 4 bases and J dropped 1; count of bases not matched to a gene: 8. The germline gives CDR1 SGHDT, CDR2 YYEEEE. The CDR3 here is CASSAPGQGARNTEAFF. CDR3 nucleotides: TGTGCCAGCAGCGCGCCGGGACAGGGGGCCCGGAACACTGAAGCTTTCTTT.

The rearrangement uses TRBV19 and TRBJ2-5; D perhaps matches TRBD1 (6 bases). V lost 4 bases, J lost 5 bases, and 14 bases lay in between. Germline CDR1 LNHDA, CDR2 SQIVND (reference sequence). The CDR3 runs to 14 residues. The CDR3 is CASSKQGFDETQYF. In DNA form, the CDR3 reads TGTGCCAGTAGTAAACAGGGTTTCGACGAGACCCAGTACTTC.

The gene calls are TRBV12-3 or TRBV12-4 and TRBJ1-2; 9 nucleotides line up with TRBD1. CDR3 length equals 13 residues. Germline trimming cut 4 bases from V and 8 bases from J; bases unmatched to any gene: 5. In DNA, the CDR3 is TGTGCCAGCAGTTGGACAGGGGTAAAGGGCTACACCTTC. This encodes CASSWTGVKGYTF.

The chain links TRBV5-8 to TRBJ2-1, with 10 bases that match TRBD2. Germline-derived CDR1 and CDR2 are SGHTS and YDEGEE. The CDR3 spans 15 residues. After removal of 7 bases from V and 8 bases from J, the junction contained 12 bases not matched to a gene. As DNA, the CDR3 is TGTGCCAGCCAGCCCCGGGCTAGCGGGAGCGATGAGCAGTTCTTC. Its protein product is CASQPRASGSDEQFF.

The chain has TRBV5-1 and TRBJ2-7; possibly TRBD1 for D (5 bases). The V and J ends lost 1 base and 2 bases respectively, with 13 bases between them. The CDR3 is 15 residues long. CDR1 and CDR2 from the germline V gene are SGHRS and YFSETQ. CDR3 region: CASSLLGQGAYEQYF. As DNA, the CDR3 is TGCGCCAGCAGCTTGTTGGGGCAGGGCGCCTACGAGCAGTACTTC. The entire variable domain, with the rest obtained from reference TRBV5-1 and TRBJ2-7, is as follows: KAGVTQTPRYLIKTRGQQVTLSCSPISGHRSVSWYQQTPGQGLQFLFEYFSETQRNKGNFPGRFSGRQFSNSRSEMNVSTLELGDSALYLCASSLLGQGAYEQYFGPGTRLTVT.

The rearrangement links TRBV10-2 to TRBJ1-1; D is undetermined. From germline, CDR1 is WSHSY and CDR2 SAAADI. CDR3 length: 14 amino acids. Trimming removed 5 bases from V and 1 base from J, with 11 bases in between. The CDR3 spells CASSPSFPNTEAFF. In DNA, the CDR3 is TGCGCCAGCAGTCCTAGTTTTCCGAACACTGAAGCTTTCTTT.

This clone came up once. The V call is TRBV5-1, the J call TRBJ1-1, with D possibly TRBD1 on 6 matching bases. Trimming took off 7 bases at V and 2 bases at J, with 12 bases between the two ends. Germline lookup yields CDR1 SGHRS and CDR2 YFSETQ. The CDR3 has 13 residues. The CDR3 DNA sequence: TGCGCCAGCGCAAACAGGGAAAACACTGAAGCTTTCTTT. The encoded protein is CASANRENTEAFF.

The chain employs TRBV7-2 and TRBJ2-3, with D possibly being TRBD1 (6 bases). This CDR3 has 13 residues. V lost 2 bases and J 5 bases, leaving 8 bases between the germline ends. CDR1 and CDR2 from the germline V gene are SGHTA and FQGNSA. The CDR3, as DNA: TGTGCCAGCAGCTTAACCAGGGGAGATACGCAGTATTTT. It codes for CASSLTRGDTQYF.

This chain uses TRBV6-2 or TRBV6-3 with TRBJ1-6; 10 bases line up with TRBD1. CDR3 size: 15 residues. V gave up 5 bases and J gave up 8 bases; unmatched junction bases: 6. Germline CDR1 is MNHEY and CDR2 is SVGEGT. This CDR3 is CASSQRDRGDSPLHF. CDR3 in DNA: TGTGCCAGCAGTCAACGGGACAGGGGAGATTCACCCCTCCACTTT.

Turning to this clone: One junction end does not reproduce the germline sequence, and a read error may be involved. The CDR3 protein is CASSGTGDYGHTF. The CDR3 bases are TGCGCCAGCTCCGGGACAGGGGATTATGGCCACACCTTC. This sequence joins TRBV10-2 and TRBJ1-2; 10 bases are a match to TRBD1. From germline, CDR1 is WSHSY and CDR2 SAAADI. The CDR3 length is 13 residues.

The rearrangement uses TRBV28 and TRBJ1-1; a weak D match, TRBD1 (5 bases). Germline CDR1 is MDHEN and CDR2 is SYDVKM. This CDR3 spans 13 amino acids. V was trimmed by 6 bases and J by 4 bases, leaving 12 bases between them. CDR3 bases: TGTGCCAGCAGCTACCTCAGGGTCACTGAAGCTTTCTTT. Translating it yields CASSYLRVTEAFF.

V and J are TRBV18 and TRBJ1-1; no definite D call. Germline values: CDR1 KGHSH, CDR2 LQKENI. This CDR3 has 13 residues. Trimming left V 4 bases short and J 1 base short, with 7 bases between. CDR3 bases: TGTGCCAGCTCACAGGCGGGGAACACTGAAGCTTTCTTT. Its translation: CASSQAGNTEAFF.

The chain employs TRBV6-1 and TRBJ1-1; D is unclear. The CDR3 length is 16 residues. The germline V and J ends were trimmed by 4 bases and 5 bases, with 20 bases remaining between them. From germline, CDR1 is MNHNS and CDR2 SASEGT. The CDR3 sequence: CASSVGPTHGETEAFF. The CDR3 nucleotides read TGTGCCAGCAGTGTTGGACCGACCCACGGGGAAACTGAAGCTTTCTTT.

V and J are TRBV6-5 and TRBJ2-2; 8 positions match TRBD2. From germline, CDR1 is MNHEY and CDR2 SVGAGI. Trimming removed 4 bases from V and 0 bases from J; junction bases left unmatched: 1. This CDR3 has 15 residues. CDR3 bases: TGTGCCAGCAGTTCGGGGGGGTCGAACACCGGGGAGCTGTTTTTT. Translating gives CASSSGGSNTGELFF.

The chain carries TRBV25-1 and TRBJ1-1, with 8 bases lining up with TRBD1. Germline V lookup: CDR1 MGHDK, CDR2 SYGVNS. V lost 4 bases, J lost 4 bases, and 2 bases stayed unmatched. The CDR3 is made up of 13 amino acids. This CDR3 is CASSVQGATEAFF. The CDR3, as DNA: TGTGCCAGCAGTGTCCAGGGGGCCACTGAAGCTTTCTTT.